This TCR beta chain was retrieved from a study of beta chain features in type 1 diabetes. On the study more broadly: All samples together contributed around 98,000,000 sorted cells for examination.

Of the isolated RNA, all was reverse transcribed, and so the sequenced material was expressed TCRB transcripts. Using immunoSEQ multiplex PCR, the repertoire was profiled, and TCRdb retains in-frame clones only, with some absent. The sample records roughly 350,000 clones, approximately 11% being singletons. The sample consisted of naive CD4+ T cells from blood. This clonotype was obtained from a woman younger than 45 in good health.

CDR3 DNA: TGTGCCAGCAGCCTGGCTAGCCGGAACAATGAGCAGTTCTTC. Its translation: CASSLASRNNEQFF. The chain employs TRBV27 and TRBJ2-1, with a weak D call TRBD2 (5 bases). This CDR3 contains 14 residues. Germline values: CDR1 MNHEY, CDR2 SMNVEV (reference sequence). Between the trimmed V and J ends, which lost 6 bases and 5 bases, there was a span of 14 bases.